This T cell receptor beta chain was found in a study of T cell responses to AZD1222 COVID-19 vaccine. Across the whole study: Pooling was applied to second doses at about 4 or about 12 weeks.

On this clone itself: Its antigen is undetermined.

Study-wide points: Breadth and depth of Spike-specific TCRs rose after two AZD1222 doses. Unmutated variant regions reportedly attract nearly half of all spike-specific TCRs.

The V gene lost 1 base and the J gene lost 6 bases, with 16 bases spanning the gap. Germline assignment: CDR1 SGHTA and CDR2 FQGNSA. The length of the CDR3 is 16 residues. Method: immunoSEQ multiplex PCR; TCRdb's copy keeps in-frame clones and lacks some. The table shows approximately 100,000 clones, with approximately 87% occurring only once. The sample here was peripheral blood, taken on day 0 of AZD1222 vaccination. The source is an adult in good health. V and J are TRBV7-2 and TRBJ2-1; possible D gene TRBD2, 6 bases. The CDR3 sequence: CASSLVGGTAGNEQFF. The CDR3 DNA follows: TGTGCCAGCAGCTTAGTTGGCGGGACTGCGGGCAATGAGCAGTTCTTC.